A selection of T cell receptor beta chains follows, all from one sample in a study of blood T cell repertoires in COVID-19. This table comes from immunoSEQ multiplex PCR, and its TCRdb copy is limited to in-frame clones, with some not included. The data hold approximately 150,000 clones, with less than 90% observed a single time. The sample was peripheral blood. These receptors were collected from a human donor with COVID-19, enrolled during active disease. The donor label of this sample is uncertain. The CDR3 runs from the conserved cysteine through the conserved F or W. D genes are given only for firm matches. Only some rows state a clone size, as once, few, many or a class for expanded clones.

cdr3_aa cdr3_nt v_call d_call j_call clone_size
CASSNRGQGTETQYF TGTGCCAGCAGCAACCGGGGACAGGGAACGGAGACCCAGTACTTC TRBV7-9 TRBD1 TRBJ2-5 once
CASSPGTSGDAQSTDTQYF TGCGCCAGCAGCCCGGGGACTAGCGGGGACGCCCAAAGCACAGATACGCAGTATTTT TRBV5-1 TRBD2 TRBJ2-3 NA
CASTTRGVYTGELFF TGTGCCAGCACTACCAGGGGTGTGTACACCGGGGAGCTGTTTTTT TRBV11-1 NA TRBJ2-2 NA
CASSEATQGAQPQHF TGTGCCAGCAGTGAAGCGACTCAGGGGGCACAGCCCCAGCATTTT TRBV6-1 TRBD1 TRBJ1-5 NA
CASSQGWQGNQPQHF TGTGCCAGCAGCCAAGGTTGGCAGGGTAATCAGCCCCAGCATTTT TRBV3-1/TRBV3-2 NA TRBJ1-5 NA
CASNVQGTSTDTQYF TGCGCCAGCAATGTGCAGGGCACTAGCACAGATACGCAGTATTTT TRBV5-1 NA TRBJ2-3 NA
CASSQGTGLFAREFF TGTGCCAGCAGTCAGGGGACAGGGCTCTTTGCACGGGAGTTCTTC TRBV2 TRBD1 TRBJ2-1 many
CASSPRRTGSTEAFF TGTGCCAGCAGCCCAAGGAGGACAGGGAGCACTGAAGCTTTCTTT TRBV9 TRBD1 TRBJ1-1 NA
CASSIGRGSSNQPQHF TGTGCCAGTAGTATAGGTCGGGGGTCTAGCAATCAGCCCCAGCATTTT TRBV19 NA TRBJ1-5 NA
CASSPTDREVEQYF TGTGCCAGCTCACCTACGGACAGGGAGGTCGAGCAGTACTTC TRBV18 TRBD1 TRBJ2-7 NA
CASSVLQGAQETQYF TGCGCCAGCAGCGTATTACAGGGGGCCCAAGAGACCCAGTACTTC TRBV5-1 TRBD1 TRBJ2-5 NA
CSVAFPTGETYNEQFF TGCAGCGTTGCCTTCCCGACAGGGGAAACCTACAATGAGCAGTTCTTC TRBV29-1 TRBD1 TRBJ2-1 NA
CASSVKETQYF TGTGCCAGCAGTGTCAAAGAGACCCAGTACTTC TRBV25-1 NA TRBJ2-5 NA
CASSSQDRIRYGYTF TGTGCCAGCAGTTCCCAGGACAGGATTCGTTATGGCTACACCTTC TRBV25-1 TRBD1 TRBJ1-2 NA
CASSLAAGGNTIYF TGTGCCAGCAGCTTAGCGGCAGGGGGAAACACCATATATTTT TRBV13 NA TRBJ1-3 NA
CASSLAPDQPQHF TGCGCCAGCAGCTTGGCTCCGGATCAGCCCCAGCATTTT TRBV5-1 NA TRBJ1-5 NA
CASTPGQVQETQYF TGCGCCAGCACCCCTGGACAGGTTCAAGAGACCCAGTACTTC TRBV5-1 TRBD1 TRBJ2-5 NA
CASSASGYSNQPQHF TGTGCCAGCAGCGCGAGCGGCTATAGCAATCAGCCCCAGCATTTT TRBV2 NA TRBJ1-5 NA
CASSQTPGSRDTQYF TGTGCCAGCAGCCAAACCCCGGGTTCCAGAGATACGCAGTATTTT TRBV4-2 NA TRBJ2-3 NA
CASSPTGTGPYGYTF TGTGCCAGCAGCCCGACCGGGACAGGGCCCTATGGCTACACCTTC TRBV7-3 TRBD1 TRBJ1-2 NA
CASSQWTGQGAGGYTF TGTGCCAGCAGCCAATGGACAGGACAGGGGGCAGGTGGCTACACCTTC TRBV7-2 TRBD1 TRBJ1-2 NA
CASSLGDRASGELFF TGTGCCAGCAGCTTAGGCGACAGGGCATCTGGGGAGCTGTTTTTT TRBV13 TRBD1 TRBJ2-2 NA
CASSLDRETGELFF TGTGCCAGCAGCTTAGACAGGGAAACCGGGGAGCTGTTTTTT TRBV11-3 NA TRBJ2-2 NA
CASSLGTASNEQYF TGTGCCAGCAGCTTAGGGACAGCCTCAAACGAGCAGTACTTC TRBV11-2 NA TRBJ2-7 few
CATSVPSGTVRSGQPQHF TGTGCCACCAGTGTCCCCTCCGGGACAGTCCGCTCCGGGCAGCCCCAGCATTTT TRBV24-1 TRBD1 TRBJ1-5 NA
CASSSVAGVADTQYF TGTGCCAGCAGCTCCGTTGCGGGAGTGGCAGATACGCAGTATTTT TRBV7-3 TRBD2 TRBJ2-3 NA
CASSLAGGYNEQFF TGTGCCAGCAGTCTAGCGGGAGGGTACAATGAGCAGTTCTTC TRBV3-1/TRBV3-2 TRBD2 TRBJ2-1 NA
CASSPGQGPRNTEAFF TGCGCCAGCAGCCCAGGACAGGGCCCACGAAACACTGAAGCTTTCTTT TRBV4-1 TRBD1 TRBJ1-1 NA
CASSIGQGNGYTF TGTGCCAGCAGCATTGGACAGGGCAACGGCTACACCTTC TRBV5-4 TRBD1 TRBJ1-2 NA
CASSPGQGAVRGYTF TGCGCCAGCAGCCCCGGACAGGGAGCGGTCCGCGGCTACACCTTC TRBV4-1 TRBD1 TRBJ1-2 NA
CATSEARDSQNTGELFF TGTGCCACCAGTGAAGCCCGGGACAGCCAGAACACCGGGGAGCTGTTTTTT TRBV24-1 TRBD1 TRBJ2-2 NA
CASSQEGVNTEAFF TGCGCCAGCAGCCAAGAAGGAGTGAACACTGAAGCTTTCTTT TRBV4-1 NA TRBJ1-1 NA